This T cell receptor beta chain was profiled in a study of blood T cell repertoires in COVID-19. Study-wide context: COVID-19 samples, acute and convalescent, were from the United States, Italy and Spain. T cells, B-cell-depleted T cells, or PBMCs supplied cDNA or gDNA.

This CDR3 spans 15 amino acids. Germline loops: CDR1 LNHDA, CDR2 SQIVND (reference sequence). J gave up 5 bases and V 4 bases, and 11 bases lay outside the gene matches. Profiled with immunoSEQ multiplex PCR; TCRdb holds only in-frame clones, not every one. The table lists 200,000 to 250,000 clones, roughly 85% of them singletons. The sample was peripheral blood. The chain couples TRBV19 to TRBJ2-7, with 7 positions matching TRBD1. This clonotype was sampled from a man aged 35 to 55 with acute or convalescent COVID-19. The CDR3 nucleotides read TGTGCCAGTAGTACCACGACAGGGTCTGGCCACGAGCAGTACTTC. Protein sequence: CASSTTTGSGHEQYF.